The 27 T cell receptor beta chains presented below share a single source sample, sequenced in a study of radiotherapy plus CTLA-4 blockade in lung cancer. Produced via immunoSEQ multiplex PCR; TCRdb's table is partial and in-frame only. This table holds about 85,000 clones, roughly 86% found once. The sequenced sample was peripheral blood, obtained from a patient treated with radiotherapy plus ipilimumab. These receptors were collected from a human donor with non-small cell lung cancer who had a partial response to radiotherapy plus ipilimumab.

The V call is TRBV29-1, the J call TRBJ2-3; the match to TRBD1 covers 12 bases. Germline lookup yields CDR1 SQVTM and CDR2 ANQGSEA. V dropped 5 bases and J dropped 3; count of bases not matched to a gene: 6. The CDR3 extends over 15 amino acids. In nucleotides, the CDR3 is TGCAGCGTTTCCCCGGGACAGGGGGCGACAGATACGCAGTATTTT. It translates to CSVSPGQGATDTQYF.

This chain uses TRBV5-1 with TRBJ2-2, with D maybe TRBD1 (5 bases). From germline, CDR1 is SGHRS and CDR2 YFSETQ. V was trimmed by 4 bases and J by 1 base, leaving 11 bases between them. This CDR3 has 15 amino acids. CDR3 sequence: CASSTQGGNTGELFF. CDR3 nucleotide sequence: TGCGCCAGCAGCACCCAGGGTGGGAACACCGGGGAGCTGTTTTTT.

The table lists this clone with a few counts. This chain connects TRBV5-1 to TRBJ2-5, with TRBD1 as a possible D gene (6 bases). This CDR3 is 15 amino acids long. V dropped 0 bases and J dropped 5 bases, with 14 bases sitting between them. In germline, CDR1 is SGHRS, CDR2 YFSETQ. CDR3 DNA: TGCGCCAGCAGCTTGGAGGGGGTGGGCCGGGAGACCCAGTACTTC. Residues: CASSLEGVGRETQYF.

This clone was picked up a small number of times. The V gene is TRBV6-5, the J gene TRBJ1-2; 8 nucleotides match TRBD1. With 6 bases clipped from V and 3 bases from J, the junction kept 6 bases outside the gene matches. The length of the CDR3 is 14 residues. The germline CDR1 and CDR2 sequences are MNHEY and SVGAGI. The CDR3 reads CASRRQGWDYGYTF. The CDR3 bases are TGTGCCAGCAGAAGACAGGGGTGGGACTATGGCTACACCTTC.

This clone was counted a few times. The chain is built from TRBV10-3 and TRBJ1-4, with D possibly matching TRBD1 (6 bases). The CDR3 spans 14 residues. CDR1 and CDR2 (germline): ENHRY, SYGVKD. With 3 bases removed from V and 7 bases from J, the gap between germline ends came to 12 bases. This CDR3 is CAISERGSSEKLFF. CDR3 coding DNA: TGTGCCATCAGTGAAAGGGGGAGCAGTGAAAAACTGTTTTTT.

This chain connects TRBV6-4 to TRBJ2-2; 8 bases map to TRBD1. V lost 4 bases, J lost 8 bases, and 6 bases stayed unmatched. CDR3 length equals 14 residues. Germline V gene data show CDR1 as MRHNA and CDR2 as SNTAGT. CDR3: CASSATGGVGELFF. In DNA form, the CDR3 reads TGTGCCAGCAGTGCTACAGGGGGAGTTGGGGAGCTGTTTTTT.

This chain connects TRBV7-9 to TRBJ2-7, with 10 positions matching TRBD1. This CDR3 is 15 amino acids long. CDR1 is SEHNR, CDR2 FQNEAQ, per germline (reference sequence). Trimming took 5 bases from V and 2 from J; bases not matched to a gene: 6. The CDR3 nucleotides read TGTGCCAGCAGCACCGACAGGGGGCATACCTACGAGCAGTACTTC. It specifies CASSTDRGHTYEQYF.

The chain is built from TRBV5-6 and TRBJ2-1; possible D gene TRBD1, 6 bases. Trimming took off 0 bases at V and 0 bases at J, with 10 bases between the two ends. CDR1 and CDR2 from the germline V gene are SGHDT and YYEEEE. This CDR3 has 16 residues. CDR3 loop: CASSLGYRDSYNEQFF. The CDR3 nucleotides read TGTGCCAGCAGCTTGGGGTACAGGGACTCCTACAATGAGCAGTTCTTC.

The chain links TRBV6-5 to TRBJ2-1; 8 bases map to TRBD2. V was pared by 1 base and J by 6 bases, with 2 bases of the junction left unmatched. The CDR3 has 14 amino acids. Germline lookup yields CDR1 MNHEY and CDR2 SVGAGI. The CDR3 sequence: CASSYYAGGNEQFF. The CDR3 region has the DNA TGTGCCAGCAGTTACTACGCGGGAGGCAATGAGCAGTTCTTC.

The V call is TRBV4-3, the J call TRBJ2-6; D is perhaps TRBD2 (6 bases). Trimming shortened V by 4 bases and J by 4 bases, and 23 bases separated the two germline ends. CDR1 is LGHNA, CDR2 YSLEER, per germline. The CDR3 spans 19 residues. CDR3 residues: CASSPEAGRLSSGANVLTF. The CDR3 DNA reads as TGCGCCAGCAGCCCAGAGGCGGGACGGCTCTCTTCAGGGGCCAACGTCCTGACTTTC.

The chain employs TRBV9 and TRBJ2-2, with 9 bases aligning to TRBD1. This CDR3 contains 16 residues. V was pared by 3 bases and J by 6 bases, with 9 bases of the junction left unmatched. CDR1 and CDR2 (germline): SGDLS, YYNGEE. As DNA, the CDR3 is TGTGCCAGCAGCGCCGCCGGGACAGGGCTGGCCGGGGAGCTGTTTTTT. This encodes CASSAAGTGLAGELFF.

The V and J genes are TRBV28 and TRBJ1-4; no definite D call. Trimming cost V 7 bases and J 5 bases, with 14 bases left between them. This CDR3 is built from 14 residues. CDR1 and CDR2 (germline): MDHEN, SYDVKM. CDR3 residues: CASTVPGSNEKLFF. CDR3 DNA: TGTGCCAGCACCGTTCCGGGATCGAATGAAAAACTGTTTTTT.

CDR3 DNA: TGTGCCATACGGGACAATGGGTACAATGAGCAGTTCTTC. The encoded protein is CAIRDNGYNEQFF. The chain is built from TRBV10-3 and TRBJ2-1; maybe TRBD1 (6 bases). Germline V gives CDR1 ENHRY, CDR2 SYGVKD. The CDR3 runs 13 residues. The ends were cut back, 9 bases at V and 4 bases at J, with 13 bases in the middle.

The chain uses TRBV6-1 and TRBJ1-5; D is possibly TRBD1 (6 bases). The V gene's germline CDR1 is MNHNS and CDR2 SASEGT. Trimming shortened V by 2 bases and J by 7 bases, and 9 bases separated the two germline ends. The CDR3 is made up of 13 amino acids. CDR3 residues: CASSEQGNQPQHF. CDR3 sequence (DNA): TGTGCCAGCAGTGAACAGGGGAACCAGCCCCAGCATTTT.

The genes are TRBV10-2 and TRBJ1-3; no reliable D call. Trimming left V 0 bases short and J 0 bases short, with 9 bases between. Germline V gene sequence: CDR1 WSHSY, CDR2 SAAADI. The CDR3 consists of 16 residues. CDR3 nucleotide sequence: TGCGCCAGCAGTGAGTCCCCCAGAAGCTCTGGAAACACCATATATTTT. Protein product: CASSESPRSSGNTIYF.

The genes are TRBV7-9 and TRBJ1-6, with D possibly being TRBD1 (6 bases). The germline CDR1 and CDR2 sequences are SEHNR and FQNEAQ (reference sequence). The V and J ends lost 6 bases and 10 bases respectively, with 16 bases between them. This CDR3 region has 14 residues. CDR3 residues: CASSLVQGASPLHF. DNA of the CDR3: TGTGCCAGCAGTCTAGTACAGGGAGCCTCACCCCTCCACTTT.

This clone was found a few times. The V and J genes are TRBV5-4 and TRBJ1-1; 7 positions match TRBD1. CDR3 length: 13 residues. V lost 4 bases and J lost 6; bases outside the gene matches: 6. CDR1 is SGHNT and CDR2 is YYREEE in the germline V gene (reference sequence). The CDR3 DNA reads TGTGCCAGCAGCCTAACAGGGGACTCTGAAGCTTTCTTT. Encoded protein: CASSLTGDSEAFF.

The rearrangement joins TRBV18 to TRBJ2-7; 9 nucleotides match TRBD1. V trimming: 4 bases; J trimming: 2 bases; junction bases outside the gene matches: 3. The CDR3 has 14 residues. Germline values: CDR1 KGHSH, CDR2 LQKENI. CDR3 nucleotide sequence: TGTGCCAGCTCACGCGGACAGGGGACCTACGAGCAGTACTTC. It yields the protein CASSRGQGTYEQYF.

This chain uses TRBV14 with TRBJ2-7; TRBD2 matches at 15 bases. The CDR3 sequence is 14 residues long. In germline, CDR1 is SGHDN, CDR2 FVKESK. Trimming removed 4 bases from V and 12 bases from J; junction bases left unmatched: 7. The CDR3 sequence: CASSPRTSGRDAYF. CDR3 coding DNA: TGTGCCAGCAGCCCCCGGACTAGCGGGAGGGATGCGTACTTC.

The chain employs TRBV6-5 and TRBJ1-2; 7 bases align to TRBD1. The CDR3 spans 15 residues. Germline CDR1 MNHEY, CDR2 SVGAGI. V gave up 6 bases and J gave up 5 bases; unmatched junction bases: 12. The CDR3 DNA sequence: TGTGCCAGCAGCCAGCGGCCAGGGGGATTATATGGCTACACCTTC. It specifies CASSQRPGGLYGYTF.

In its sample, this clone was seen a few times. The rearrangement uses TRBV10-3 and TRBJ1-3; 10 nucleotides line up with TRBD1. The CDR3 is 15 amino acids. Germline CDR1 and CDR2: ENHRY and SYGVKD. V shed 8 bases and J 3 bases; nucleotides not matched to a gene: 7. CDR3 amino acids: CAIRTGTGDGNTIYF. In nucleotides, the CDR3 is TGTGCCATCCGAACCGGGACAGGGGATGGAAACACCATATATTTT.

The rearrangement links TRBV4-1 to TRBJ1-2; tentatively, D is TRBD1 (6 bases). Germline assignment: CDR1 MGHRA and CDR2 YSYEKL. V lost 5 bases, J lost 8 bases, and 18 bases lay in between. This CDR3 has 14 amino acids. This chain's CDR3 is CASSSRTEDQGYTF. In DNA, the CDR3 is TGCGCCAGCAGCTCCCGGACAGAAGACCAAGGCTACACCTTC.

J is TRBJ1-1 and V is TRBV7-8, with 10 nucleotides matching TRBD1. This CDR3 region has 18 residues. The trim removed 4 bases at V and 0 bases at J, leaving 11 bases unmatched. Per the germline V gene, CDR1 is SGHVS and CDR2 is FQNEAQ. The CDR3 region is CASSSPLGQGVVNTEAFF. CDR3 DNA sequence: TGTGCCAGCAGCTCCCCGTTAGGACAGGGGGTTGTGAACACTGAAGCTTTCTTT.

This chain joins TRBV4-3 and TRBJ2-1; TRBD2 aligns across 10 bases. This CDR3 has 16 residues. The V gene end was trimmed by 3 bases and the J gene end by 5 bases; junction bases not matched to a gene: 7. Germline CDR1 reads LGHNA; CDR2 reads YSLEER. CDR3 bases: TGCGCCAGCAGCCAGGACGTAGCGGGGGGAAACAATGAGCAGTTCTTC. Its protein is CASSQDVAGGNNEQFF.

The rearrangement links TRBV28 to TRBJ2-2, with TRBD1 matching 7 bases. This CDR3 is 18 amino acids long. Trimming at V came to 5 bases and at J to 1 base, leaving 13 bases not matched to a gene. The germline V gene encodes CDR1 MDHEN and CDR2 SYDVKM. For the CDR3, the DNA is TGTGCCAGCAGTCCGACAGGGTTTTTTGCCCGGAACACCGGGGAGCTGTTTTTT. Its translation is CASSPTGFFARNTGELFF.

J is TRBJ1-3 and V is TRBV5-6; D perhaps matches TRBD1 (5 bases). Trimming shortened V by 2 bases and J by 0 bases, and 21 bases separated the two germline ends. Germline CDR1 SGHDT, CDR2 YYEEEE. The CDR3 is made up of 19 amino acids. The CDR3 reads CASSFSGGVYLTSGNTIYF. The CDR3 DNA follows: TGTGCCAGCAGCTTCAGTGGGGGGGTTTATCTAACCTCTGGAAACACCATATATTTT.

The CDR3 loop reads CASSYRENNEQFF. In DNA, the CDR3 is TGTGCCAGCAGTTACAGGGAGAACAATGAGCAGTTCTTC. This chain uses TRBV28 with TRBJ2-1, with D maybe TRBD1 (6 bases). V gave up 4 bases and J gave up 5 bases, with 9 bases separating them. CDR3 length: 13 amino acids. Per the germline V gene, CDR1 is MDHEN and CDR2 is SYDVKM.